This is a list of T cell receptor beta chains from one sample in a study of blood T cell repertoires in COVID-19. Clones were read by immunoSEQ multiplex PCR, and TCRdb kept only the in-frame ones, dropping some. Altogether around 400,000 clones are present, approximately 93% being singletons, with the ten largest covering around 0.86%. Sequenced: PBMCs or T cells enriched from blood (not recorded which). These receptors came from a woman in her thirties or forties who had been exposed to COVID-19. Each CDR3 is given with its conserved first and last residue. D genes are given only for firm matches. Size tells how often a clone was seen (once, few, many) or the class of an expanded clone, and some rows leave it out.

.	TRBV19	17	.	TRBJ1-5	TGTGCCAGTAGTTCCCGAGATTACAGTTATAGCAATCAGCCCCAGCATTTT	CASSSRDYSYSNQPQHF
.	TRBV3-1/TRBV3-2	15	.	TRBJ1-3	TGTGCCAGCAGCCCCCGGGACCGGGGGGGCAACACCATATATTTT	CASSPRDRGGNTIYF
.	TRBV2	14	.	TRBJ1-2	TGTGCCAGCCATCGGACAGCGTCTAACTATGGCTACACCTTC	CASHRTASNYGYTF
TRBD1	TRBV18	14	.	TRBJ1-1	TGTGCCAGCTTTACGGACAGGGCGAGCACTGAAGCTTTCTTT	CASFTDRASTEAFF
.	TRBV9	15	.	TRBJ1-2	TGTGCCAGCAGCGTAGCTGGGGACTTTGGGATCGGCTACACCTTC	CASSVAGDFGIGYTF
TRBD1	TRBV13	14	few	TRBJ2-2	TGTGCCAGCAGCAAGGACAGGGCAGGCGGGGAGCTGTTTTTT	CASSKDRAGGELFF
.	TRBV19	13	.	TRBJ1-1	TGTGCCAGTAGCTACAGGGCCGGGACTGAAGCTTTCTTT	CASSYRAGTEAFF
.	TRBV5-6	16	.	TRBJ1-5	TGTGCCAGCAGCCCGGGGGGCCCTAGGGGCAATCAGCCCCAGCATTTT	CASSPGGPRGNQPQHF
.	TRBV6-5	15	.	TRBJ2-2	TGTGCCAGCAGATGGTCCACAACGAACACCGGGGAGCTGTTTTTT	CASRWSTTNTGELFF
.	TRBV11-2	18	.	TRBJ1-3	TGTGCCAGCAGCTTATATCGGGTCGGAGGGCACTCTGGAAACACCATATATTTT	CASSLYRVGGHSGNTIYF
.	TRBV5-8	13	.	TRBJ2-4	TGTGCCAGCAGCTTAGCGGCCATGAACATTCAGTACTTC	CASSLAAMNIQYF
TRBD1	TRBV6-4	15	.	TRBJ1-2	TGTGCCAGCAGACGGGAGGACAGGGGGAGTGATGGCTACACCTTC	CASRREDRGSDGYTF
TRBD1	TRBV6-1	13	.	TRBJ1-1	TGTGCCAGCAGTGACGGGACAGGAACAGAAGCTTTCTTT	CASSDGTGTEAFF
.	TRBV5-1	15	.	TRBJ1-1	TGCGCCAGCAGCTTGGCTTCCACACTGAACACTGAAGCTTTCTTT	CASSLASTLNTEAFF
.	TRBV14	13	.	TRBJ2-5	TGTGCCAGCAGCCAAAAGGGGTATGAGACCCAGTACTTC	CASSQKGYETQYF
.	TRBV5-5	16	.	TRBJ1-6	TGTGCCAGCAGCTTGGTGGTGGGACAACCTAATTCACCCCTCCACTTT	CASSLVVGQPNSPLHF
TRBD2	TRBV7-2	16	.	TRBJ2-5	TGTGCCAGCAGCTTAGGGGGACTAGCGGGAGCAGAGACCCAGTACTTC	CASSLGGLAGAETQYF
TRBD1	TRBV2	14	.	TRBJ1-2	TGTGCCAGTACCCGGACAGGGGCGGACTTTGGCTACACCTTC	CASTRTGADFGYTF
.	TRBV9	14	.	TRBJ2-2	TGTGCCAGCAGCCCAACAATTCAGTCCGGGGAGCTGTTTTTT	CASSPTIQSGELFF
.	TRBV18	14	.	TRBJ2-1	TGTGCCAGCTCACCCACACCGACTAGTCATGAGCAGTTCTTC	CASSPTPTSHEQFF
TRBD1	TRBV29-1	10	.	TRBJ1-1	TGCAGCCTGCACAGGGGGCAAGCTTTCTTT	CSLHRGQAFF
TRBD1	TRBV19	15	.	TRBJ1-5	TGTGCCAGTCGTCCCGGGACAGGGTACAATCAGCCCCAGCATTTT	CASRPGTGYNQPQHF
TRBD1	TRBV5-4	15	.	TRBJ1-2	TGTGCCAGCAGCTTCCGGGACAGGGGGTACTATGGCTACACCTTC	CASSFRDRGYYGYTF
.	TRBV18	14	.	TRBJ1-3	TGTGCCAGCTCACCACCTTACGAGGTGAACACCATATATTTT	CASSPPYEVNTIYF
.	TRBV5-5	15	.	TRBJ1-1	TGTGCCAGCAGCTCCTTCGGAGGGCGGGACACTGAAGCTTTCTTT	CASSSFGGRDTEAFF
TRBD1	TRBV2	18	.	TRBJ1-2	TGTGCCAGCAGTGGTCCCGCGGTTGACAGGGGGGGGTTCTATGGCTACACCTTC	CASSGPAVDRGGFYGYTF
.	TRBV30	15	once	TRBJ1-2	TGTGCCTGGGCACAGGGCTTGGTTTTTAACTATGGCTACACCTTC	CAWAQGLVFNYGYTF
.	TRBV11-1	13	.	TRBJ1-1	TGTGCCAGCAGCCGAGGGTTTGGCACTGAAGCTTTCTTT	CASSRGFGTEAFF
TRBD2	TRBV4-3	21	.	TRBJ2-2	TGCGCCAGCAGCCAAGATGATTTCGAAAGACTAGCGGCCTTGAACACCGGGGAGCTGTTTTTT	CASSQDDFERLAALNTGELFF
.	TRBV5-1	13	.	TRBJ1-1	TGCGCCAGCAGATATCAGGTGAACACTGAAGCTTTCTTT	CASRYQVNTEAFF
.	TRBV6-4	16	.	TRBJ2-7	TGTGCCAGCAGCCACGCGAAGACAGTTAGCTCCTACGAGCAGTACTTC	CASSHAKTVSSYEQYF
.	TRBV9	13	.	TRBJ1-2	TGTGCCAGCAGCTTAGGATTGGGAGGTGGCTACACCTTC	CASSLGLGGGYTF
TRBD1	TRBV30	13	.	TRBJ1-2	TGTGCCTGGAGAGGGACAGGAGGGTATGGCTACACCTTC	CAWRGTGGYGYTF
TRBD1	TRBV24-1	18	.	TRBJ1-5	TGTGCCACCAGTGACCCAGGACAGGGGGCGAAAAGCAATCAGCCCCAGCATTTT	CATSDPGQGAKSNQPQHF
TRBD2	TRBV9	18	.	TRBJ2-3	TGTGCCAGCAGCGCCTCTTTCGTCGCGGGAGGGAGCACAGATACGCAGTATTTT	CASSASFVAGGSTDTQYF
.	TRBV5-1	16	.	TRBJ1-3	TGCGCCAGCAGCTTGGACGCGTCGGGGGCTGGAAACACCATATATTTT	CASSLDASGAGNTIYF
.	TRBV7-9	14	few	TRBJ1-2	TGTGCCAGCAGCTTAGCGGGGGGATTCAATGGCTACACCTTC	CASSLAGGFNGYTF
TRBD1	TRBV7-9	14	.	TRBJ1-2	TGTGCCAGCAGCCATGACAGGGAACTACATGGCTACACCTTC	CASSHDRELHGYTF
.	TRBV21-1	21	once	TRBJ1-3	TGTGCCAGCAGTAACCTCCCCAGGGACAGGGGGCGATACTGGGGTGGAAACACCATATATTTT	CASSNLPRDRGRYWGGNTIYF
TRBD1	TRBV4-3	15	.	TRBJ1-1	TGCGCCAGCAGCCAAGAACAGGGGCGCGTCGCTGAAGCTTTCTTT	CASSQEQGRVAEAFF
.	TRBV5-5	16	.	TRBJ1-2	TGTGCCAGCAGCTTCTTCGGGGACTCTTATAACTATGGCTACACCTTC	CASSFFGDSYNYGYTF
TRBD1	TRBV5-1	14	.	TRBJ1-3	TGCGCCAGCAGAACAGGGGGTGGTGGAAACACCATATATTTT	CASRTGGGGNTIYF
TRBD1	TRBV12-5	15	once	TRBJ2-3	TGTGCTACCTCGACTGGGACAGTAATTCAAGATACGCAGTATTTT	CATSTGTVIQDTQYF
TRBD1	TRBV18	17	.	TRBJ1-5	TGTGCCAGCTCACCATGGACGGACAGGGGGCCGCGGCAGCCCCAGCATTTT	CASSPWTDRGPRQPQHF
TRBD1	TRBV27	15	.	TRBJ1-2	TGTGCCAGCAGTCCGGGGACAGGGGGTAACTATGGCTACACCTTC	CASSPGTGGNYGYTF
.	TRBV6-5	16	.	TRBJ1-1	TGTGCCAGCAGTTACCCTCCAGGCCCCCAAGGGGCTGAAGCTTTCTTT	CASSYPPGPQGAEAFF
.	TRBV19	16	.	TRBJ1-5	TGTGCCAGTAGTCCTCGTTACAGGGCTGGAAATCAGCCCCAGCATTTT	CASSPRYRAGNQPQHF
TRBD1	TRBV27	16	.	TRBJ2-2	TGTGCCAGCAGTCTCACAGGGGGAGGTTTGACCGGGGAGCTGTTTTTT	CASSLTGGGLTGELFF